A selection of T cell receptor beta chains follows, all from one sample in a study of identical twins. Each CDR3 protein is one row after TCRdb ran MiXCR on the 5' RACE reads. Of 450,000 to 600,000 distinct CDR3 sequences listed, around 20% are singletons. These data also featured in a second study, about yellow fever vaccine responses in identical twins.

Specimen: CD4+ T cells sorted from blood. The receptors stem from a woman younger than 30 in good health. Both conserved end residues are part of each CDR3. Each record gives: CDR3 protein, CDR3 DNA, clone size, D gene, J gene, V gene. D genes are given only for firm matches. For some rows the clone size is stated as once, few or many, or as a class when expanded; others skip it.

CDR3: CASSGGDRGSRFYTF
DNA: TGTGCCAGCAGTGGAGGGGACAGGGGGTCCCGGTTCTACACCTTC
size: few
D: TRBD1
J: TRBJ1-2
V: TRBV6-4

CDR3: CSASSGSYNEQFF
DNA: TGCAGTGCTAGTAGCGGGAGTTACAATGAGCAGTTCTTC
size: .
D: TRBD2
J: TRBJ2-1
V: TRBV20-1

CDR3: CASSPTGDQPQHF
DNA: TGCGCCAGCAGCCCGACAGGGGATCAGCCCCAGCATTTT
size: few
D: TRBD1
J: TRBJ1-5
V: TRBV5-1

CDR3: CASRADRVIYNEQFF
DNA: TGTGCCAGCAGGGCGGACAGGGTCATCTACAATGAGCAGTTCTTC
size: few
D: TRBD1
J: TRBJ2-1
V: TRBV6-1

CDR3: CASSQRTGSYNEQFF
DNA: TGTGCCAGCAGTCAACGGACAGGGTCCTACAATGAGCAGTTCTTC
size: .
D: TRBD1
J: TRBJ2-1
V: TRBV11-2

CDR3: CASSLSGETQYF
DNA: TGTGCCAGCAGTTTATCGGGGGAGACCCAGTACTTC
size: many
D: .
J: TRBJ2-5
V: TRBV12-3/TRBV12-4

CDR3: CASSQPRRGLSGQASYNEQFF
DNA: TGCGCCAGCAGCCAGCCTCGAAGAGGGCTTTCGGGACAGGCATCCTACAATGAGCAGTTCTTC
size: .
D: TRBD1
J: TRBJ2-1
V: TRBV4-1

CDR3: CSAPVGGTANTGELFF
DNA: TGCAGTGCCCCGGTGGGGGGGACAGCGAACACCGGGGAGCTGTTTTTT
size: .
D: .
J: TRBJ2-2
V: TRBV20-1

CDR3: CASSLIIWGYEQYF
DNA: TGTGCCAGCAGTTTAATCATTTGGGGTTACGAGCAGTACTTC
size: .
D: .
J: TRBJ2-7
V: TRBV12-3/TRBV12-4

CDR3: CASSHYRDRIYEQYF
DNA: TGTGCCAGCAGTCATTACCGGGACAGGATCTACGAGCAGTACTTC
size: .
D: TRBD1
J: TRBJ2-7
V: TRBV7-6

CDR3: CASSLAGLQVPGELFF
DNA: TGTGCCAGCAGCTTAGCGGGACTACAGGTGCCCGGGGAGCTGTTTTTT
size: .
D: TRBD2
J: TRBJ2-2
V: TRBV7-6

CDR3: CCASYPGGTTSTDTQYF
DNA: TGCTGTGCTAGCTATCCGGGGGGAACTACTAGCACAGATACGCAGTATTTT
size: .
D: TRBD2
J: TRBJ2-3
V: TRBV20-1

CDR3: CAIKRDATDTQYF
DNA: TGTGCCATCAAGCGGGACGCGACAGATACGCAGTATTTT
size: few
D: TRBD2
J: TRBJ2-3
V: TRBV10-3

CDR3: CASSQLIRDTSVGYGYTF
DNA: TGTGCCAGCAGCCAGCTTATCCGGGACACCTCAGTGGGCTATGGCTACACCTTC
size: .
D: .
J: TRBJ1-2
V: TRBV6-1

CDR3: CVSGTTYNEQFF
DNA: TGTGTCTCTGGGACTACCTACAATGAGCAGTTCTTC
size: .
D: TRBD2
J: TRBJ2-1
V: TRBV28

CDR3: CASSQTTASGRFF
DNA: TGCGCCAGCAGCCAAACCACGGCTAGCGGGAGATTCTTC
size: few
D: TRBD2
J: TRBJ2-1
V: TRBV4-1

CDR3: CAISEKTGGQNIQYF
DNA: TGTGCCATCAGCGAGAAGACAGGAGGTCAAAACATTCAGTACTTC
size: many
D: .
J: TRBJ2-4
V: TRBV10-3

CDR3: CASSQGQTDNEKLFF
DNA: TGCGCCAGCAGCCAAGGACAGACCGATAATGAAAAACTGTTTTTT
size: few
D: .
J: TRBJ1-4
V: TRBV4-1

CDR3: CASSAVAHLGQRNDNEQFF
DNA: TGTGCCAGCAGCGCCGTAGCCCACCTGGGACAGAGAAACGACAATGAGCAGTTCTTC
size: few
D: TRBD1
J: TRBJ2-1
V: TRBV9

CDR3: CASSPGLPPYNEQFF
DNA: TGTGCCAGCAGCCCTGGACTACCGCCTTACAATGAGCAGTTCTTC
size: .
D: .
J: TRBJ2-1
V: TRBV9

CDR3: CASTRDSVTGELFF
DNA: TGTGCCAGCACCCGGGACAGTGTCACCGGGGAGCTGTTTTTT
size: few
D: TRBD1
J: TRBJ2-2
V: TRBV12-3/TRBV12-4

CDR3: CASTSTGVTEAFF
DNA: TGTGCCAGCACCTCGACAGGGGTAACTGAAGCTTTCTTT
size: many
D: TRBD1
J: TRBJ1-1
V: TRBV6-2/TRBV6-3

CDR3: CAISESASGGTQYF
DNA: TGTGCCATCAGTGAGTCGGCTAGCGGGGGGACCCAGTACTTC
size: .
D: TRBD2
J: TRBJ2-5
V: TRBV10-3

CDR3: CAISDLDRAYEQYF
DNA: TGTGCCATCAGTGATTTAGACAGGGCCTACGAGCAGTACTTC
size: .
D: TRBD1
J: TRBJ2-7
V: TRBV10-3

CDR3: CASSVGHGQYF
DNA: TGTGCCAGCAGTGTAGGGCATGGGCAGTATTTT
size: few
D: .
J: TRBJ2-3
V: TRBV2

CDR3: CASTKGSGGNSPLHF
DNA: TGTGCCAGCACGAAGGGGTCAGGGGGTAATTCACCCCTCCACTTT
size: .
D: TRBD1
J: TRBJ1-6
V: TRBV6-1

CDR3: CSVEGQGRLDTQYF
DNA: TGCAGCGTTGAGGGACAGGGGCGGCTAGATACGCAGTATTTT
size: .
D: TRBD1
J: TRBJ2-3
V: TRBV29-1

CDR3: CASSTDRGRFGYTF
DNA: TGTGCCAGCAGCACGGACAGGGGGCGTTTTGGCTACACCTTC
size: few
D: TRBD1
J: TRBJ1-2
V: TRBV9

CDR3: CASSSPGLAEGDTQYF
DNA: TGCGCCAGCAGCTCTCCGGGACTAGCGGAAGGAGATACGCAGTATTTT
size: .
D: TRBD2
J: TRBJ2-3
V: TRBV4-1

CDR3: CASSYFLAGMGETQYF
DNA: TGTGCCAGCAGTTACTTCCTAGCGGGGATGGGGGAGACCCAGTACTTC
size: few
D: TRBD2
J: TRBJ2-5
V: TRBV6-2/TRBV6-3

CDR3: CASSQAGWDTQYF
DNA: TGTGCCAGCAGCCAGGCCGGTTGGGATACGCAGTATTTT
size: .
D: .
J: TRBJ2-3
V: TRBV12-3/TRBV12-4

CDR3: CASSGVAGDEQFF
DNA: TGTGCCAGCAGTGGAGTAGCGGGAGATGAGCAGTTCTTC
size: few
D: TRBD2
J: TRBJ2-1
V: TRBV28

CDR3: CASSLGDYKNIQYF
DNA: TGCGCCAGCAGCTTGGGGGACTACAAAAACATTCAGTACTTC
size: few
D: TRBD2
J: TRBJ2-4
V: TRBV5-1

CDR3: CASSLGLEGYTF
DNA: TGCGCCAGCAGCTTGGGTCTGGAGGGCTACACCTTC
size: .
D: .
J: TRBJ1-2
V: TRBV5-1

CDR3: CASSLGGYPIFGEQFF
DNA: TGTGCCAGCAGCTTAGGCGGGTACCCGATTTTTGGTGAGCAGTTCTTC
size: .
D: .
J: TRBJ2-1
V: TRBV7-8

CDR3: CSAPGLLGGTDTQYF
DNA: TGCAGTGCCCCGGGACTCCTTGGAGGCACAGATACGCAGTATTTT
size: .
D: .
J: TRBJ2-3
V: TRBV20-1

CDR3: CASSGQGTGNTGELFF
DNA: TGTGCCAGCAGTGGCCAGGGTACAGGGAACACCGGGGAGCTGTTTTTT
size: few
D: .
J: TRBJ2-2
V: TRBV2

CDR3: CSARGPGGGSLGDTQYF
DNA: TGCAGTGCTAGGGGCCCTGGCGGGGGGTCCTTAGGGGATACGCAGTATTTT
size: .
D: TRBD2
J: TRBJ2-3
V: TRBV20-1